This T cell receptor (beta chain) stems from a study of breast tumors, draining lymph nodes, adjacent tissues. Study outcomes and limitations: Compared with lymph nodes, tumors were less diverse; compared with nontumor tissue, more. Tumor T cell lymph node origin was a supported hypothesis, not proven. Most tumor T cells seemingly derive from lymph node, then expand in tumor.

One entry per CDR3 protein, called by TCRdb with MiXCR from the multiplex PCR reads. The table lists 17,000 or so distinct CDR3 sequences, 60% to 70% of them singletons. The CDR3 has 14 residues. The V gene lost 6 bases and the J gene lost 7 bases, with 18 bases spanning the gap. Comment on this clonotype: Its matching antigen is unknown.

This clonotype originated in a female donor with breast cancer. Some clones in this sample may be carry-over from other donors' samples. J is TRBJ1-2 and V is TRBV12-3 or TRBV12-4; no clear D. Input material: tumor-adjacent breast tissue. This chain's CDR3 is CASREAGGWAGYTF. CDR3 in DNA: TGTGCCAGCAGAGAAGCGGGAGGCTGGGCTGGCTACACCTTC.